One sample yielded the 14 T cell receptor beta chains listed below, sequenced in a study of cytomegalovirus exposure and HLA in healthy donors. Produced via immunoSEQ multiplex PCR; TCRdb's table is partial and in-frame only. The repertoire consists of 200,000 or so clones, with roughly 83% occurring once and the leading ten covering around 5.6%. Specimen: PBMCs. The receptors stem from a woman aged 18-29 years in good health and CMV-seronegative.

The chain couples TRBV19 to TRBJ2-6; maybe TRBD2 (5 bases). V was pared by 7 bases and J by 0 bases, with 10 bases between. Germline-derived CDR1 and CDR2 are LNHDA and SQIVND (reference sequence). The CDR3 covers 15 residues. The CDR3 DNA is TGTGCCAGTACCAGGACTGTCTCTGGGGCCAACGTCCTGACTTTC. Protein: CASTRTVSGANVLTF.

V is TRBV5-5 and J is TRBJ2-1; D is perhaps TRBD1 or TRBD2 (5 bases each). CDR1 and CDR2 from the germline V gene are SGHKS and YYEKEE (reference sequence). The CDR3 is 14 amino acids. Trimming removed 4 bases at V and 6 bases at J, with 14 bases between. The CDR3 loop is CASSKIRGRNEQFF. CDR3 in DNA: TGTGCCAGCAGCAAAATAAGGGGACGCAATGAGCAGTTCTTC.

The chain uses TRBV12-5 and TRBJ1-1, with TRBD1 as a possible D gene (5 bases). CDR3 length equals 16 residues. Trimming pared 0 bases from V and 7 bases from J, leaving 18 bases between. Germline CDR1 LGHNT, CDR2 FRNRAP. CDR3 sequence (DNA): TGTGCTAGTGGTTTGGTATTAGTGGGGGAACACTTTGAAGCTTTCTTT. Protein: CASGLVLVGEHFEAFF.

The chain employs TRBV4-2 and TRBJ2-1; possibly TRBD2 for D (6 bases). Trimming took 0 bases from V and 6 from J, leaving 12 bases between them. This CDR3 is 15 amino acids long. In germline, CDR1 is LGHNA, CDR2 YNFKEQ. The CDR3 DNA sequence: TGTGCCAGCAGCCAAGAATTAGCGGAGGGCAATGAGCAGTTCTTC. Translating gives CASSQELAEGNEQFF.

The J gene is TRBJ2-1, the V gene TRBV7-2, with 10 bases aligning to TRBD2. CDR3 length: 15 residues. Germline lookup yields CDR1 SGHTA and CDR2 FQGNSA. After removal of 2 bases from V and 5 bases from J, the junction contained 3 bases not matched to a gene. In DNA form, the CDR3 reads TGTGCCAGCAGCTTAATAGCGGGAGGAGACAATGAGCAGTTCTTC. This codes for CASSLIAGGDNEQFF.

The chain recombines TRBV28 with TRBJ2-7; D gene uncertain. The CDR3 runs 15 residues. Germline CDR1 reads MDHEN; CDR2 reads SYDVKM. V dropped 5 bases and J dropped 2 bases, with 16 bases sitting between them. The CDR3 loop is CASSRRGLRPYEQYF. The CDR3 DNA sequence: TGTGCCAGCAGTCGCCGAGGCCTGAGGCCCTACGAGCAGTACTTC.

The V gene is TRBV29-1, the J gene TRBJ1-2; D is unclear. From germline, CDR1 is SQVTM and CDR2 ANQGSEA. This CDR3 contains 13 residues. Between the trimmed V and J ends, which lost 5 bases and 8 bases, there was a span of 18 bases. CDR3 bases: TGCAGCGTTCCATCCGGGCCGCCGGGCGGCTACACCTTC. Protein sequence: CSVPSGPPGGYTF.

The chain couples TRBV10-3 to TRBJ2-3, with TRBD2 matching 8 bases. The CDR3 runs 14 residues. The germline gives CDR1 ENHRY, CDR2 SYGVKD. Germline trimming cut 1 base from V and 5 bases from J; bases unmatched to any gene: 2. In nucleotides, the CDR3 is TGTGCCATCAGTGAGTACCTAGCGGGAGATACGCAGTATTTT. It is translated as CAISEYLAGDTQYF.

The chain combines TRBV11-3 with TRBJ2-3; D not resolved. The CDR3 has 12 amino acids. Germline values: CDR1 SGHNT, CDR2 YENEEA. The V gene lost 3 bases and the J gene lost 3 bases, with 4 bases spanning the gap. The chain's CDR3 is CASSFSTDTQYF. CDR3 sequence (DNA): TGTGCCAGCAGCTTCTCGACAGATACGCAGTATTTT.

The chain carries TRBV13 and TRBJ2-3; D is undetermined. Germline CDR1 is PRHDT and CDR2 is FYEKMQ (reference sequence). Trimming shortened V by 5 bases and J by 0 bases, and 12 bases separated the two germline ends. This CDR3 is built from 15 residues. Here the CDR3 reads CASSRPGPSTDTQYF. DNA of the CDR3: TGTGCCAGCAGCCGCCCCGGTCCTAGCACAGATACGCAGTATTTT.

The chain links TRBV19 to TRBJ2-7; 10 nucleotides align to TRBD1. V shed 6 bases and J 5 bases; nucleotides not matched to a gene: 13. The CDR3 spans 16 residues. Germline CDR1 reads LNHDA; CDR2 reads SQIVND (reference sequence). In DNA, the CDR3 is TGTGCCAGTAGCCCTAGACAGGGGGCGGTCAACCACGAGCAGTACTTC. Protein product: CASSPRQGAVNHEQYF.

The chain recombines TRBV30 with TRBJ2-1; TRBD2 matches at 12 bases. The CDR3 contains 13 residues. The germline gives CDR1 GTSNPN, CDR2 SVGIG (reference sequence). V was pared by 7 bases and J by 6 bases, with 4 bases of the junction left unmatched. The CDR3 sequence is CASTSGGFNEQFF. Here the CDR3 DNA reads TGTGCCTCGACTAGCGGGGGTTTCAATGAGCAGTTCTTC.

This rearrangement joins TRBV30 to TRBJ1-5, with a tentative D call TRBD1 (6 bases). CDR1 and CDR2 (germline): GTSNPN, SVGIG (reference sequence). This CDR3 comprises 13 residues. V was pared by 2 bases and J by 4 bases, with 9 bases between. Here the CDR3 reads CAWSLGANQPQHF. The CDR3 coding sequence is TGTGCCTGGAGTCTGGGGGCAAATCAGCCCCAGCATTTT.

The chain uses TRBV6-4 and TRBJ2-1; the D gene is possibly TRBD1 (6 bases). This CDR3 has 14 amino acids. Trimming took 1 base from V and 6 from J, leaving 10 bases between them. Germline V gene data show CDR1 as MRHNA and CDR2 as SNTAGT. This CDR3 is CASSDLQGSNEQFF. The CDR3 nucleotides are TGTGCCAGCAGTGACTTACAGGGTTCCAATGAGCAGTTCTTC.